This T cell receptor beta chain came from a study of cytomegalovirus exposure and HLA in healthy donors (dated by TCRdb to 2016 to 2017). The study in broad terms: In an earlier analysis of 550 to 750 of the donors, about 260 Gb of sequence data and 117 million unique TCR beta sequences from about 179 million T cells were reported. Donor age, sex, ethnicity and CMV serostatus were compiled alongside the repertoire data. On average, around 240,000 unique TCR beta nucleotide sequences were sequenced per donor among about 400 genotyped donors of the cohort, with approximately 18% of those sequences being non-productive. Using immunosequencing, the study profiled T cell repertoires from 500 to 800 subjects and related those repertoires to cytomegalovirus serostatus. About five DR-DQ haplotypes were treated as single units for association and clustering because of strong linkage in the cohort. A later genetic analysis used genome-wide SNP genotypes for 398 of the 666 donors, treating that subset as a discovery cohort. The study combined high-throughput TCR immunosequencing, statistical association of individual TCRs with disease status, and machine learning to predict cytomegalovirus infection status. A later analysis re-examined previously published TCR beta repertoires from more than 550 donors and added high-resolution HLA genotyping to investigate patterns of TCR occurrence. Along with the roughly 610-subject first cohort, a separate validation cohort of 120 different subjects was used. Rather than using new phenotypic data, the later analysis identified candidate immune exposures from TCR beta sequences and from how often those sequences occurred across donors. Of the 300 to 450 genotyped donors, approximately 80% were placed in the genetic ancestry cluster associated with self-reported Caucasian donors. The aim of the study was to test whether cataloging public T cell receptors could identify signatures of past pathogen exposure. Class I and class II HLA loci were covered by the typing at four-digit resolution. An early release covering roughly 640 HLA-typed donors comprised about 310 gigabases of sequencing data and roughly 86 million unique TCR sequences. The number of donors typed differed by locus, with about 620-630 for A, B, C, DRB1 and DQB1, approximately 500 for DQA1, 600 to 610 for DPA1, and approximately 470 for DPB1. All discovery cohort repertoires had been generated using a single sequencing platform. In an earlier analysis of around 540 of the donors, high-throughput TCR beta sequencing was used to judge whether each TCR beta V gene segment behaved as functional or pseudogenic. The study at large found these results: A further reported finding was that TCR beta sequences accurately predicted the HLA-A and HLA-B alleles for most subjects in the first cohort. In a later analysis, 16,951 TCR beta sequences were associated with specific HLA alleles at a false discovery rate of 0.05. In a later analysis, TCR association rates were found to vary across HLA loci, with the most associated TCRs seen for DRB1 alleles and the fewest for HLA-C alleles. In vitro tests confirmed that three of the cytomegalovirus-associated TCR beta chains recognize cytomegalovirus antigens. For the cohort, immune exposure information was limited to CMV serostatus. Correlated functional status among segregating V segments might reflect linkage disequilibrium, but an unknown experimental factor could not be ruled out. A later analysis found that HLA-associated TCR beta chains were more clonally expanded and had lower generation probabilities than equally common non-associated chains. In a later genetic analysis, a missense DCLRE1C variant was associated with V-gene and J-gene trimming of TCR beta chains, and the association was replicated in an independent cohort. Sequencing depth was assumed to be roughly uniform across donors in the presence/absence analyses, though that assumption may not hold. Most TCR sequences were observed very rarely across donors, whereas some public TCRs were present in many individuals. The authors suggested that the approach could potentially be extended to other disease states and immunological phenotypes. In a later genetic analysis, fewer N-insertions in productive TCRs were reported among donors in an Asian-associated ancestry cluster than the roughly 700-donor mean. In an earlier analysis of some 640 of the donors, most TCR beta V segments were observed in productive rearrangements about 87% or about 30% of the time, broadly matching IMGT annotations. Several of the top co-occurrence clusters appeared to be linked to parvovirus B19, influenza, CMV and Epstein-Barr virus, according to a later analysis. Because HLA typing was unavailable for some donors at each locus, only the typed subset was used in association tests. The earlier analysis of 450 to 700 of the donors excluded seventeen rarely observed V segments, including chromosome 9 orphons, because counts were too low. Some IMGT-functional V segments, including TRBV6-2 and TRBV6-3, could not be distinguished by the 87-base-pair reads and were therefore excluded. A later analysis found that most CMV-associated TCR beta chains appeared HLA-restricted, with HLA associations seemingly driven largely by CMV exposure. A total of 150 to 200 TCR beta chains were listed by the study as associated with cytomegalovirus. The classifier was reported to diagnose cytomegalovirus status with high specificity and sensitivity in both the original cohort and the validation cohort. The cohort was sequenced for TCR beta chains only, and without alpha or paired-chain data the features that could be detected were limited. A cluster of highly shared sequence variants was judged likely to represent a technical artifact of the sequencing pipeline. Strong co-occurrence of HLA alleles, especially DR and DQ, made assigning TCR associations to individual alleles difficult.

The cohort comprised hundreds of healthy bone marrow donors. Cohort members were all nominally healthy when sampled, although unrecorded immune exposures were likely present. The donor tested CMV seropositive, placing the donor among the roughly 300 seropositive members of the cohort. Each donor provided a peripheral blood sample, and peripheral blood mononuclear cells were used for TCR beta sequencing. The Qiagen DNeasy Blood Extraction Kit was used to extract genomic DNA from the blood cell samples. Preparation of the library involved the immunoSEQ multiplex PCR assay. For the multiplex PCR, a mixture combining 60 forward primers for TCR Vbeta segments and 13 reverse primers for TCR Jbeta segments was used. A multiplex PCR assay on genomic DNA amplified the CDR3 region of rearranged TCR beta genes. Amplified TCR beta libraries were sequenced as 87-base-pair reads on the Illumina HiSeq System. The published analysis was carried out like this. Across the roughly 600 repertoires, a later analysis counted 60 million to 90 million unique TCR beta chains, some 11 million of which were shared by at least two donors. Raw reads were error-corrected and collapsed into unique sequences by a nearest-neighbor algorithm in which closely related sequences were merged to remove PCR and sequencing errors. Alignment of CDR3 sequences to IMGT reference sequences was used to assign V, D and J gene segments. For a sequence to be retained, at least a six-nucleotide match to both a V gene segment and a J gene segment was required. A rearrangement counted as productive if the CDR3 had no stop codons and remained in frame with V and J, and every other rearrangement counted as non-productive. CDR3 was defined by IMGT convention, running from the second conserved V-encoded cysteine to the conserved J-encoded phenylalanine. The earlier analysis of 550 to 650 of the donors excluded any sequence lacking an unambiguous match to a single V gene segment. In an earlier analysis of 500 to 750 of the donors, V segments were called functional above 56.7% productive rearrangements and were called segregating when the between-donor standard deviation exceeded 5%. A statistical classification framework was built to diagnose cytomegalovirus status from the catalog of TCR beta chain sequences. V and J gene assignment, in a later analysis, came from comparing TCR nucleotide sequences with IMGT/GENE-DB human TR gene sequences. The TCRdist pipeline was used in a later analysis to assign CDR3 sequences and most-parsimonious VDJ recombination scenarios. In a later analysis, every TCR beta chain was defined by the combination of its CDR3 amino acid sequence and its V-gene family, and reads without a unique V-gene family were dropped. A later analysis removed several hundred highly shared, low-generation-probability nucleotide sequences to deal with suspected cross-contamination and a sequencing artifact. For each public chain, a later analysis derived a clonal expansion index from normalized ranks of inferred template counts within each repertoire. In a later analysis, generation probabilities were computed using a VDJ recombination model fitted to out-of-frame rearrangements, and the results were checked against IGoR. Hypergeometric tests were used in a later analysis to score TCR-TCR, TCR-HLA and TCR-CMV co-occurrence, with a repertoire-size bias correction applied to the TCR pairs. In a later analysis, false discovery rates were estimated by permuting HLA or CMV assignments 20 times. In a later analysis, co-occurring TCRs were grouped using DBSCAN, and TCRdist sequence similarity was added for clustering within HLA-allele-positive subsets. Repertoires with fewer than 30,000 or more than 120,000 public chains, plus five repertoires with anomalous nucleotide sharing, were excluded from co-occurrence clustering. As stored in TCRdb, this immuneACCESS dataset retains in-frame rearrangements with V and J assigned. A fraction of the clones does not appear; measured against another copy, unresolved V genes explain less than half of the discrepancy, and the remainder lacks a known reason. Clone size and the V and J calls come from that table; the DNA yielded D and trimming. Within this sample are 95,000 to 150,000 clones, with 65% to 80% of them counted one time only. The ten largest account for approximately 2.5% of the sample.

On this clone itself: The antigen it binds to is not known. Base qualities are not recorded, but no much larger clone differs from it by a single base.

Including the terminal cysteine and phenylalanine, the CDR3 comprises 13 residues. Only the CDR3 portion is preserved as DNA: 39 bases, with reading frame beginning at the first base. Sequences SGHRS (CDR1) and YFSETQ (CDR2) are obtained from the germline V gene. Between the V and J ends, shortened by 6 bases and 6 bases respectively, the junction contains 14 bases. The sample was PBMCs. The chain is assembled from TRBV5-1 and TRBJ2-3; a weak D assignment points to TRBD2 (7 bases agree). This receptor was identified in a woman aged 40 to 55 in good health and CMV-seropositive. This receptor has the CDR3 CASKAGAWDTQYF. The DNA reads TGCGCCAGCAAGGCGGGGGCTTGGGATACGCAGTATTTT.